Listed below are T cell receptor beta chains from one sample, sequenced in a study of blood T cells in healthy people across ages. TCRdb analysed the 5' RACE reads with MiXCR anew, one entry per CDR3 protein. The table has fewer than 950,000 distinct CDR3 sequences, 40% to 65% seen once; the top ten hold roughly two fifths. The specimen was blood. The origin of the receptors is a man of 80 years or more in good health. Both conserved end residues are part of each CDR3. D genes are given only for firm matches. Part of the rows lack a size; the others show once, few, many or a class for expanded clones.

cdr3_aa cdr3_nt v_call cdr3_length d_call j_call clone_size
CASSLDGTGGYEQYF TGTGCCAGCAGCTTAGATGGGACAGGGGGGTACGAGCAGTACTTC TRBV7-2 15 TRBD1 TRBJ2-7 .
CASSPNRDNEQYF TGTGCCAGCAGCCCCAATCGGGACAATGAGCAGTACTTC TRBV7-3 13 . TRBJ2-7 .
CASTSVQASGRLEQYF TGTGCCAGCACATCCGTCCAGGCTAGCGGGAGACTTGAGCAGTACTTC TRBV6-2/TRBV6-3 16 TRBD2 TRBJ2-5 .
CASSPWGQGNSPLHF TGTGCCAGCTCACCATGGGGACAGGGGAATTCACCCCTCCACTTT TRBV18 15 TRBD1 TRBJ1-6 .
CASSWDGNTEAFF TGTGCCAGCAGTTGGGACGGAAACACTGAAGCTTTCTTT TRBV6-5 13 . TRBJ1-1 .
CASSAISSPLHF TGTGCCAGCAGTGCAATAAGTTCACCCCTCCACTTT TRBV6-5 12 . TRBJ1-6 once
CASSLGTRGREQYF TGTGCCAGCAGCCTGGGGACCAGGGGGCGCGAGCAGTACTTC TRBV21-1 14 . TRBJ2-7 few
CASSLATGSGTYEQYF TGTGCCAGCAGCTTAGCCACAGGGTCCGGTACCTACGAGCAGTACTTC TRBV7-2 16 . TRBJ2-7 .
CASSLGGEMGHRYAYF TGCGCCAGCAGCTTGGGCGGGGAAATGGGGCACAGATACGCGTATTTT TRBV5-1 16 . TRBJ2-3 many
CASSLGTGSSQPQHF TGTGCCAGCAGTTTAGGGACAGGGAGCTCTCAGCCCCAGCATTTT TRBV28 15 TRBD1 TRBJ1-5 few
CASSVDPGGTGHEQFF TGTGCCAGCAGCGTAGACCCAGGGGGGACGGGACATGAGCAGTTCTTC TRBV9 16 . TRBJ2-1 .
CASRGGWGLGGETQYF TGTGCCAGCAGGGGAGGATGGGGTTTGGGTGGTGAGACCCAGTACTTC TRBV6-6 16 . TRBJ2-5 .
CSARDLRAGAGYNEQFF TGCAGTGCTAGAGATCTTCGGGCGGGAGCGGGATACAATGAGCAGTTCTTC TRBV20-1 17 TRBD2 TRBJ2-1 few
CSVELSSYGYTF TGCAGCGTTGAATTGTCCAGCTATGGCTACACCTTC TRBV29-1 12 . TRBJ1-2 .
CASRERDTEAFF TGTGCCAGCCGAGAACGGGACACTGAAGCTTTCTTT TRBV2 12 . TRBJ1-1 many
CASTGAPSDGYGYTF TGCGCCAGCACCGGTGCCCCCTCTGACGGCTATGGCTACACCTTC TRBV5-1 15 . TRBJ1-2 few
CSAREGQGAGVPQHF TGCAGTGCTAGAGAAGGACAGGGGGCAGGGGTGCCCCAGCATTTT TRBV20-1 15 TRBD1 TRBJ1-5 once
CSAGERPNYGYTF TGCAGTGCTGGAGAGAGGCCTAACTATGGCTACACCTTC TRBV20-1 13 . TRBJ1-2 .
CASGPILGAYGYTF TGTGCCAGCGGACCCATTCTCGGGGCCTATGGCTACACCTTC TRBV27 14 . TRBJ1-2 .
CASSSLDGFQETQYF TGTGCCAGCAGTTCCCTCGACGGGTTCCAAGAGACCCAGTACTTC TRBV27 15 . TRBJ2-5 .
CSARPGLAINGEQYF TGCAGTGCTAGACCGGGACTAGCTATTAACGGCGAGCAGTACTTC TRBV20-1 15 TRBD2 TRBJ2-7 few